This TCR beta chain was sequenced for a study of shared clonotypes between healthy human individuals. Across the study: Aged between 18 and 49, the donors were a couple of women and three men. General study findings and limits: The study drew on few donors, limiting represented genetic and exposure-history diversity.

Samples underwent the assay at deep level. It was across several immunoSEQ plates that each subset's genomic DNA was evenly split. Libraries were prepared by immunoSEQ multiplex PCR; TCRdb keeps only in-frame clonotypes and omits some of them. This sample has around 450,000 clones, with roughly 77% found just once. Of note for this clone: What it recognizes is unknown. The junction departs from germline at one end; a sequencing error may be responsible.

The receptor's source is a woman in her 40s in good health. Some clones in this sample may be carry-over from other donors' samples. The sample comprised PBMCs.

The CDR3, as DNA: TGTGCCAGCAGCTCGGACAGAGGATCGGACTTC. Translating it yields CASSSDRGSDF. The rearrangement joins TRBV7-8 to TRBJ2-5; D might be TRBD1 (6 bases). Germline loops: CDR1 SGHVS, CDR2 FQNEAQ. CDR3 length: 11 amino acids.